This T cell receptor (beta chain) was documented in a study of blood T cell repertoires in COVID-19. The CDR3 consists of 18 residues. The ends lost 2 bases at V and 0 bases at J; junction bases unmatched: 9. CDR1 PRHDT and CDR2 FYEKMQ come from the germline V gene (reference sequence). As originally analysed: Reference gene primers were amplified, and this amplification served to estimate nucleated cell counts. Data came from immunoSEQ multiplex PCR; TCRdb stores just in-frame clones and leaves some out. V, J and clone size were drawn from that table, and D and trimming were deduced from the DNA. The table includes over 45,000 clones, 80% to 90% detected once.

The J gene is TRBJ2-7, the V gene TRBV13; TRBD1 agrees at 11 bases. The TCR comes from a man aged 50-59 years with active COVID-19. Sequences were obtained from peripheral blood. CDR3 protein: CASSLLDRGRILSYEQYF. The CDR3 DNA reads as TGTGCCAGCAGCTTATTGGACAGGGGGCGCATCCTCTCCTACGAGCAGTACTTC. The variable domain in full, with the rest retrieved from reference TRBV13 and TRBJ2-7, is AAGVIQSPRHLIKEKRETATLKCYPIPRHDTVYWYQQGPGQDPQFLISFYEKMQSDKGSIPDRFSAQQFSDYHSELNMSSLELGDSALYFCASSLLDRGRILSYEQYFGPGTRLTVT.